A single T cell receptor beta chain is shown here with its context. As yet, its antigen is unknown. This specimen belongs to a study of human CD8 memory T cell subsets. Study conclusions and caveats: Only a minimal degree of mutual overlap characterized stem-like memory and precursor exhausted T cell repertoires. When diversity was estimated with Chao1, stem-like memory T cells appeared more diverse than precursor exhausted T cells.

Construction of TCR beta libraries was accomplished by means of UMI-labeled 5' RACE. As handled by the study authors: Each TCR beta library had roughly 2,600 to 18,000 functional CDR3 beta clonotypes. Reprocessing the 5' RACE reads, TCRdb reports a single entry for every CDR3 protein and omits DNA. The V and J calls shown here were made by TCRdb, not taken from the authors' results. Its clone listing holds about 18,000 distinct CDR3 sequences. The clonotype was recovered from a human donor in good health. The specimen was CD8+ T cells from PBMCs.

The CDR3 region is CASSGDSLSSYNSPLHF. The V call is TRBV2, the J call TRBJ1-6; TCRdb proposes TRBD1, but this gene call is untestable without DNA. This CDR3 region has 17 residues. Germline V gives CDR1 SNHLY, CDR2 FYNNEI.